Described below is a single TCR beta chain sequence and its context. This sample is drawn from a study of blood T cell repertoires in COVID-19. Background on the study: Specimens from acute and convalescent COVID-19 originated in the United States, Italy and Spain. The cDNA or gDNA used as material had been derived from T cells, B-cell-depleted T cells, or PBMCs.

In the original workflow: Reference gene primers were amplified, and this amplification served to estimate nucleated cell counts. Clones were read by immunoSEQ multiplex PCR, and TCRdb kept only the in-frame ones, dropping some. Clone size and V and J calls were adopted from that table, with D and trimming inferred from the DNA. The table has around 150,000 clones, 78% seen once; the top ten hold roughly 9.8%. The sequenced sample was peripheral blood. The source is a man aged 60 to 75 who had recovered from COVID-19.

The CDR3 sequence is CASSRLAGVFDEQFF. The CDR3 bases are TGCGCCAGCAGTCGTCTAGCGGGAGTTTTCGATGAGCAGTTCTTC. This chain links TRBV10-1 with TRBJ2-1, with 10 bases matching TRBD2. Per germline, CDR1 WNHNN and CDR2 SYGVQD (reference sequence). This CDR3 contains 15 residues. Germline trimming cut 5 bases from V and 8 bases from J; bases unmatched to any gene: 9.